The 7 T cell receptor beta chains listed next were all sequenced from one sample in a study of T cell repertoires in cytomegalovirus infection. These receptors' antigens are unknown. A single record per CDR3 protein comes from TCRdb applying MiXCR to the reads. This table holds about 360,000 distinct CDR3 sequences, about 35% found once. The sample consisted of cultured PBMCs, taken from culture after CMV antigen stimulation. The receptors shown here come from a human donor in good health (CMV status not recorded). Some clones in this sample may be carry-over from other donors' samples.

The rearrangement joins TRBV11-2 to TRBJ2-7; 13 bases match TRBD2. Germline lookup yields CDR1 SGHAT and CDR2 FQNNGV. J gave up 3 bases and V 5 bases, and 10 bases lay outside the gene matches. The CDR3 spans 17 residues. The CDR3 reads CASSLRTSGSPLYEQYF. CDR3 DNA sequence: TGTGCCAGCAGCCTCAGGACTAGCGGGAGCCCCCTCTACGAGCAGTACTTC.

This clonotype was counted a few times. Mismatch with germline at one junction end may stem from a read error. This chain connects TRBV5-3 to TRBJ2-5; D is possibly TRBD2 (6 bases). TRBV5-3 belongs to the ORF category, with a function that is uncertain. The CDR3 consists of 15 residues. CDR3 residues: CASSLGGMPQETQYF. The CDR3 DNA follows: TGTGCCAGCAGCTTAGGAGGGATGCCCCAAGAGACCCAGTACTTC.

The V call is TRBV11-3, the J call TRBJ1-5, with 9 bases identical to TRBD1. Germline V gene lookup returns CDR1 SGHNT and CDR2 YENEEA. The CDR3 loop spans 18 amino acids. Trimming removed 4 bases from V and 0 bases from J; junction bases left unmatched: 10. CDR3 nucleotides: TGTGCCAGCAGCTCCTTTCCCGGGACAGGGCTTAGCAATCAGCCCCAGCATTTT. Protein product: CASSSFPGTGLSNQPQHF. Drawing the rest from reference TRBV11-3 and TRBJ1-5, the complete variable domain is EAGVVQSPRYKIIEKKQPVAFWCNPISGHNTLYWYLQNLGQGPELLIRYENEEAVDDSQLPKDRFSAERLKGVDSTLKIQPAELGDSAVYLCASSSFPGTGLSNQPQHFGDGTRLSIL.

This rearrangement joins TRBV27 to TRBJ2-1; D is unclear. With 5 bases removed from V and 7 bases from J, the gap between germline ends came to 21 bases. The CDR3 loop spans 16 amino acids. Germline V CDR1 and CDR2: MNHEY, SMNVEV (reference sequence). CDR3 in amino acids: CASSTPSGRTWNEQFF. In DNA form, the CDR3 reads TGTGCCAGCAGTACGCCCTCGGGTAGAACTTGGAATGAGCAGTTCTTC.

A note on this clonotype: A read error may produce the germline difference seen at one junction end. The chain is built from TRBV11-2 and TRBJ1-1, with D possibly TRBD1 on 5 matching bases. The CDR3 is 15 residues long. The V gene's germline CDR1 is SGHAT and CDR2 FQNNGV. In DNA form, the CDR3 reads TGTGCCAGCAGCTTCTCCTCGAGGGGAGACACTGAAGCTTCCTTT. Its translation: CASSFSSRGDTEASF.

The V gene is TRBV19, the J gene TRBJ2-1; 7 bases are a match to TRBD1. CDR1 LNHDA and CDR2 SQIVND come from the germline V gene (reference sequence). V lost 5 bases, J lost 0 bases, and 10 bases stayed unmatched. CDR3 length equals 17 residues. DNA of the CDR3: TGTGCCAGTAGTCCAGAGGCCGGGGACAGCTCCTACAATGAGCAGTTCTTC. It translates to CASSPEAGDSSYNEQFF. The whole variable domain, filled in from reference TRBV19 and TRBJ2-1, reads DGGITQSPKYLFRKEGQNVTLSCEQNLNHDAMYWYRQDPGQGLRLIYYSQIVNDFQKGDIAEGYSVSREKKESFPLTVTSAQKNPTAFYLCASSPEAGDSSYNEQFFGPGTRLTVL.

This clonotype was detected ten times or more. This rearrangement joins TRBV4-1 to TRBJ2-6; D is ambiguous. The V end lost 1 base, the J end lost 1 base, and 14 bases lay between the germline ends. The CDR3 is 18 amino acids. Per the germline V gene, CDR1 is MGHRA and CDR2 is YSYEKL. CDR3 sequence (DNA): TGCGCCAGCAGCCAAGTCCGCGCCGTGGAATCTGGGGCCAACGTCCTGACTTTC. It codes for CASSQVRAVESGANVLTF.